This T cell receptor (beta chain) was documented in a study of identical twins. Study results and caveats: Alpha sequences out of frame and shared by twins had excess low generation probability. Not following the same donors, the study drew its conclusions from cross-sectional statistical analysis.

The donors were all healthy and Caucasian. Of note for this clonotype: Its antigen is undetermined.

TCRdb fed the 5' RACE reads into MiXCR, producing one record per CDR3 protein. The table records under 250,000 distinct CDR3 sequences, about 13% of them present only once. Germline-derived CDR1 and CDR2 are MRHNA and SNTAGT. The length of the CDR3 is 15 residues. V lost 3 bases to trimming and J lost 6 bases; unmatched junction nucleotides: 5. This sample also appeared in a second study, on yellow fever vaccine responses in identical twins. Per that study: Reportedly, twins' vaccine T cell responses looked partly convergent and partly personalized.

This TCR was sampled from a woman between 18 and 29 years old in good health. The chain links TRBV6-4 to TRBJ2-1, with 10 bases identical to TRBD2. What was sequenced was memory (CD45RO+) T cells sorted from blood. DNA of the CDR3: TGTGCCAGCAGTGATCAGCGGGAGGGAAGCAATGAGCAGTTCTTC. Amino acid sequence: CASSDQREGSNEQFF.